Within the sample, the clone carrying this TCR beta chain is medium-sized. The sample is drawn from a study of technical replicates of blood from several donors. Profiling relied on immunoSEQ multiplex PCR, and the TCRdb table lists in-frame clones only, not all of them. The sample carries 95,000 to 100,000 clones, around 95% recorded once. Germline V CDR1 and CDR2: MGHRA, YSYEKL. The CDR3 extends over 14 amino acids. Trimming shortened V by 5 bases and J by 0 bases, and 10 bases separated the two germline ends. This sequence joins TRBV4-1 and TRBJ1-1; D perhaps matches TRBD1 (5 bases). Sequencing was performed on T cells isolated from PBMCs. This clonotype was sampled from a human donor in good health. The CDR3 bases are TGCGCCAGCAGCTACGGACAATTGAACACTGAAGCTTTCTTT. This gives the protein CASSYGQLNTEAFF.